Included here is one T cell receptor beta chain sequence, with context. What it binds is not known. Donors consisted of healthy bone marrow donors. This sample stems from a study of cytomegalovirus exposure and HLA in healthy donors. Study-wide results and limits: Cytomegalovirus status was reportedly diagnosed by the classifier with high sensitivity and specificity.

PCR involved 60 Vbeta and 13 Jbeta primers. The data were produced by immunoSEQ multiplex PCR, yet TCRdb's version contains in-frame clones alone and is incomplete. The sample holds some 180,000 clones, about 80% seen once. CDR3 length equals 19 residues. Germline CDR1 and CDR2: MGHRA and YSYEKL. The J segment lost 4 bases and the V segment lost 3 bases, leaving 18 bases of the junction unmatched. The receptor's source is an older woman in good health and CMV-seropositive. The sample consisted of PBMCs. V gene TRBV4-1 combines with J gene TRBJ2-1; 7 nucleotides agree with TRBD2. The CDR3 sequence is CASSHPKGRERSIYNEQFF. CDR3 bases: TGCGCCAGCAGCCACCCAAAGGGGCGGGAGAGGAGTATTTACAATGAGCAGTTCTTC.